This paragraph covers one T cell receptor (beta chain) sequence. With 60 Vbeta and 13 Jbeta primers, the PCR was carried out. Some clones are missing from TCRdb's copy, which holds only in-frame ones; the method was immunoSEQ multiplex PCR. The table shows about 170,000 clones, with around four fifths occurring only once. The germline CDR1 and CDR2 sequences are LNHNV and YYDKDF (reference sequence). This CDR3 is built from 15 residues. The V end was cut by 0 bases, the J end by 4 bases, with 9 bases between. The data are from a study of cytomegalovirus exposure and HLA in healthy donors. This chain uses TRBV15 with TRBJ1-4, with TRBD1 as a possible D gene (5 bases). The specimen sequenced was PBMCs. This receptor was taken from a female donor in good health and CMV-seronegative. The CDR3 loop is CATSRDVTDNEKLFF. The CDR3 DNA is TGTGCCACCAGCAGAGATGTGACAGATAATGAAAAACTGTTTTTT.